The present T cell receptor (beta chain) was sequenced within a study of blood T cell repertoires in COVID-19 (dated by TCRdb to 2018 to 2021). In the study overall: Samples covering the acute and convalescent phases of COVID-19 were provided by collaborators in the United States, Italy and Spain. The prospective study material was composed of cDNA or gDNA derived from T cells, B-cell-depleted T cells, or PBMCs. Subjects who had been exposed to COVID-19, were actively infected with it, or had recovered from it provided the deeply sampled blood TCRbeta repertoires that made up the dataset. The repertoires were released in a freely available public database meant as a resource for research on the immune response to SARS-CoV-2. Samples came from the ongoing ImmuneRACE study (first 160 participants) plus 1,254 subjects from 6 global collaborators. Sample metadata almost always included a de-identified subject ID, COVID-19 status, age in years and sex. Where available, HLA class I and class II types were obtained from metadata supplied by the sample provider rather than from assay-based typing.

The collaborating institutions used their own protocols to collect whole blood in K2EDTA tubes. Collaborator samples were shipped for TCRbeta analysis as frozen whole blood, isolated PBMCs, or DNA extracted from either sample type. TCRbeta CDR3 regions were amplified from genomic DNA by means of the immunoSEQ Assay, a bias-controlled multiplex PCR. The study's processing was this. Within the assay, amplification of reference gene primers was used to estimate how many nucleated cells each sample contained. To quantify the absolute abundance of each unique TCRbeta CDR3 rearrangement, sequence reads were collapsed and filtered. For each sample, productive Simpson clonality was calculated by taking the square root of Simpson's diversity index across productive rearrangements. Held by TCRdb, this immuneACCESS table contains in-frame sequences only and omits some clones. Under half of the omission traces to an unresolved V gene where checked; the cause of the rest is unknown. The V and J calls and clone size were taken over from that table, and D and trimming were inferred from the DNA. For this sample the table gives 50,000 to 60,000 clones, of which 70% to 90% were detected only once. Jointly, the top ten make up roughly 6.7% of the sample.

The CDR3 runs 14 amino acids, cysteine and phenylalanine included. CDR3 DNA is the only sequence kept; it has 42 bases, read in frame from the first base. CDR1 SGDLS and CDR2 YYNGEE are derived from the germline V gene. The V end gives up 4 bases and the J end 1 base, leaving 3 bases in the junction not matched to a gene. What the authors observed across the whole study: Clinical and demographic metadata were provided uncurated, with the amount varying by source and participant.

With regard to this clone: It has no known antigen specificity. One base away there is no much larger clone; base qualities are not given.

The V and J genes are TRBV9 and TRBJ2-3, with 7 junctional bases fitting TRBD2. The TCR comes from a human donor with active COVID-19. The donor label of this sample is uncertain. The sample taken for sequencing was peripheral blood. CDR3 region: CASSLTSGTDTQYF. The nucleotide sequence reads as follows: TGTGCCAGCAGCCTCACTAGCGGCACAGATACGCAGTATTTT.